The 20 T cell receptor beta chains given below trace back to one sample, sequenced in a study of OX40 agonist ivuxolimab in advanced cancers. The protocol was immunoSEQ multiplex PCR, while the TCRdb copy is restricted to in-frame clones and leaves out a portion. The sample carries under 70,000 clones, 92% recorded once. The specimen comprised CD4+ or CD8+ T cells sorted from blood, sampled in a trial of the OX40 agonist ivuxolimab. These receptors were collected from an adult with an advanced solid tumor such as melanoma, head and neck, liver or kidney cancer.

This rearrangement joins TRBV4-1 to TRBJ2-3; D gene uncertain. Germline loops: CDR1 MGHRA, CDR2 YSYEKL. This CDR3 is 14 amino acids long. Trimming took off 1 base at V and 3 bases at J, with 8 bases between the two ends. CDR3 sequence: CASSQVEYTDTQYF. DNA for the CDR3: TGCGCCAGCAGCCAAGTCGAGTATACAGATACGCAGTATTTT.

The chain carries TRBV4-1 and TRBJ2-3, with D perhaps matching TRBD1 (6 bases). This CDR3 is 14 amino acids long. The V end lost 1 base, the J end lost 5 bases, and 10 bases lay between the germline ends. The germline gives CDR1 MGHRA, CDR2 YSYEKL. The CDR3 DNA reads as TGCGCCAGCAGCCAAGTGCCAGGGGTAGATACGCAGTATTTT. It yields the protein CASSQVPGVDTQYF.

The chain carries TRBV7-9 and TRBJ2-6, with 8 nucleotides matching TRBD2. After removal of 5 bases from V and 2 bases from J, the junction contained 5 bases not matched to a gene. This CDR3 spans 16 amino acids. The germline V gene has CDR1 SEHNR and CDR2 FQNEAQ (reference sequence). CDR3 DNA sequence: TGTGCCAGCAGCCCCGCCGGGGGGGCTGGGGCCAACGTCCTGACTTTC. Translated: CASSPAGGAGANVLTF.

The V gene is TRBV7-9, the J gene TRBJ1-1; the D gene is possibly TRBD1 (5 bases). There are 14 residues in the CDR3. Germline V CDR1 and CDR2: SEHNR, FQNEAQ (reference sequence). Trimming took off 6 bases at V and 5 bases at J, with 16 bases between the two ends. CDR3 nucleotide sequence: TGTGCCAGCAGATCGGGACCCCCAGGAACTGAAGCTTTCTTT. This translates into CASRSGPPGTEAFF.

This chain uses TRBV6-5 with TRBJ2-1; D remains unclear. Germline CDR1 and CDR2: MNHEY and SVGAGI. The CDR3 has 11 amino acids. The ends were cut back, 4 bases at V and 13 bases at J, with 11 bases in the middle. The CDR3, as DNA: TGTGCCAGCAGTTCAGGCCTAGATCAGTTCTTC. Translating it yields CASSSGLDQFF.

This chain links TRBV5-5 with TRBJ2-7; the D gene is possibly TRBD2 (6 bases). Trimming took 4 bases from V and 4 from J, leaving 12 bases between them. The CDR3 spans 13 residues. CDR1 and CDR2 (germline): SGHKS, YYEKEE (reference sequence). CDR3 region: CASSIRDFYEQYF. The CDR3, as DNA: TGTGCCAGCAGCATACGGGACTTTTACGAGCAGTACTTC.

This sequence joins TRBV11-2 and TRBJ2-7, with D possibly being TRBD1 (5 bases). This CDR3 is 14 amino acids long. V lost 1 base, J lost 2 bases, and 9 bases lay in between. CDR1 and CDR2 (germline): SGHAT, FQNNGV. The CDR3 region has the DNA TGTGCCAGCAGCTTAGTTAGGGGCACCTACGAGCAGTACTTC. It encodes CASSLVRGTYEQYF.

The chain couples TRBV9 to TRBJ2-5; 7 nucleotides align to TRBD2. The CDR3 has 15 residues. Germline V gene sequence: CDR1 SGDLS, CDR2 YYNGEE. Losses at the gene ends were 0 bases for V and 4 bases for J; bases not matched to a gene: 6. CDR3: CASSVGGGQGETQYF. The DNA of the CDR3 is TGTGCCAGCAGCGTAGGGGGAGGGCAGGGAGAGACCCAGTACTTC.

This sequence joins TRBV19 and TRBJ2-7; perhaps TRBD1 as D (6 bases). Trimming took off 5 bases at V and 2 bases at J, with 10 bases between the two ends. Germline V gives CDR1 LNHDA, CDR2 SQIVND (reference sequence). This CDR3 is built from 13 residues. Written as DNA, the CDR3 is TGTGCCAGTAGTCAAGGACAGACCTACGAGCAGTACTTC. It codes for CASSQGQTYEQYF.

The V gene is TRBV7-8, the J gene TRBJ1-5, with D perhaps matching TRBD1 (5 bases). The V end lost 5 bases, the J end lost 0 bases, and 11 bases lay between the germline ends. The CDR3 is 15 residues long. Germline assignment: CDR1 SGHVS and CDR2 FQNEAQ. CDR3: CASSPHTGSNQPQHF. In DNA form, the CDR3 reads TGTGCCAGCAGCCCCCACACAGGTAGCAATCAGCCCCAGCATTTT.

This clone was seen a single time. The chain is built from TRBV4-1 and TRBJ2-3, with a tentative D call TRBD2 (6 bases). The CDR3 consists of 15 residues. V was clipped by 6 bases and J by 6 bases, with 19 bases between them. Germline V CDR1 and CDR2: MGHRA, YSYEKL. The CDR3 loop is CASSPIWGVPDTQYF. CDR3 coding DNA: TGCGCCAGCAGTCCCATCTGGGGGGTGCCCGATACGCAGTATTTT.

The chain combines TRBV19 with TRBJ1-1; D ambiguous. V shed 5 bases and J shed 11 bases, with 18 bases lying between them. The V gene's germline CDR1 is LNHDA and CDR2 SQIVND (reference sequence). This CDR3 region has 13 residues. CDR3 sequence reads: CASSPRTPWEAFF. The DNA for the CDR3 is TGTGCCAGTAGTCCCCGCACCCCATGGGAGGCTTTCTTT.

This rearrangement joins TRBV4-3 to TRBJ1-3; possible D gene TRBD1, 6 bases. Germline V CDR1 and CDR2: LGHNA, YSLEER. This CDR3 is 16 amino acids long. V lost 0 bases and J lost 7, with 16 bases in between. The CDR3 DNA sequence: TGCGCCAGCAGCCAAGATCGTCGGGGGGCAGGCAACACCATATATTTT. This sequence encodes CASSQDRRGAGNTIYF.

The V and J genes are TRBV6-1 and TRBJ2-1; 9 bases are shared with TRBD1. From germline, CDR1 is MNHNS and CDR2 SASEGT. The CDR3 totals 15 residues. After removal of 3 bases from V and 4 bases from J, the junction contained 4 bases not matched to a gene. The CDR3: CASSDPTGGYNEQFF. In DNA form, the CDR3 reads TGTGCCAGCAGTGATCCGACAGGGGGTTACAATGAGCAGTTCTTC.

The CDR3 DNA is TGTGCCAGCAGCTTAGGCGCGGGGGCAGCAGATACGCAGTATTTT. It codes for CASSLGAGAADTQYF. The genes are TRBV7-3 and TRBJ2-3, with TRBD2 as a possible D gene (7 bases). Trimming left V 2 bases short and J 4 bases short, with 13 bases between. The CDR3 runs to 15 residues. Germline-derived CDR1 and CDR2 are SGHTA and FQGTGA.

This chain connects TRBV7-8 to TRBJ2-3; D possibly uses TRBD1 or TRBD2 (5 bases each). The CDR3 sequence is 16 residues long. From germline, CDR1 is SGHVS and CDR2 FQNEAQ. Trimming left V 5 bases short and J 4 bases short, with 19 bases between. In nucleotides, the CDR3 is TGTGCCAGCAGCGTACTACTAGGGGAATTGGCAGATACGCAGTATTTT. It specifies CASSVLLGELADTQYF.

The chain is built from TRBV9 and TRBJ2-1; unclear D gene. Per the germline V gene, CDR1 is SGDLS and CDR2 is YYNGEE. The CDR3 has 12 residues. Trimming removed 0 bases at V and 5 bases at J, with 3 bases between. The CDR3: CASSVVHNEQFF. CDR3 in DNA: TGTGCCAGCAGCGTAGTGCACAATGAGCAGTTCTTC.

V is TRBV27 and J is TRBJ2-7; D remains unclear. The germline V and J ends were trimmed by 4 bases and 6 bases, with 19 bases remaining between them. The CDR3 extends over 15 amino acids. Per germline, CDR1 MNHEY and CDR2 SMNVEV (reference sequence). CDR3 in DNA: TGTGCCAGCAGTTCCCTCGACATGGGATCTACCGAGCAGTACTTC. It codes for CASSSLDMGSTEQYF.

This chain joins TRBV6-5 and TRBJ1-1; perhaps TRBD1 as D (6 bases). Germline V gene lookup returns CDR1 MNHEY and CDR2 SVGAGI. The CDR3 covers 13 residues. V was trimmed by 10 bases and J by 9 bases, leaving 21 bases between them. CDR3 loop: CATFNVQGRKAFF. For the CDR3, the DNA is TGTGCCACCTTCAACGTACAGGGACGGAAAGCTTTCTTT.

This sequence joins TRBV9 and TRBJ1-2; weak D call: TRBD1 (6 bases). The CDR3 consists of 12 residues. V shed 3 bases and J shed 5 bases, with 8 bases lying between them. Germline values: CDR1 SGDLS, CDR2 YYNGEE. The CDR3 protein is CASSATGYGYTF. The CDR3 DNA reads as TGTGCCAGCAGCGCAACAGGGTATGGCTACACCTTC.